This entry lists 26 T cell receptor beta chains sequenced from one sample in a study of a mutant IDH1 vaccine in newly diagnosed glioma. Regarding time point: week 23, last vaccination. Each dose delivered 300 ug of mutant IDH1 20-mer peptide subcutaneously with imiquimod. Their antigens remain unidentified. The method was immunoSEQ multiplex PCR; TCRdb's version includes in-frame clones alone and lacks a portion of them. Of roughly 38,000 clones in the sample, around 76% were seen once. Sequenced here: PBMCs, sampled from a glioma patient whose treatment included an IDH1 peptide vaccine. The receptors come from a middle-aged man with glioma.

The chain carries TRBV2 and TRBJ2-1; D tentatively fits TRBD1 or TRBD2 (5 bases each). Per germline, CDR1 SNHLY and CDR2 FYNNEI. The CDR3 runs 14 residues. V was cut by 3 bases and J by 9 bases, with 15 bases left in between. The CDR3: CASSDPAEGVEQFF. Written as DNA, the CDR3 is TGTGCCAGCAGTGATCCAGCGGAAGGGGTTGAGCAGTTCTTC.

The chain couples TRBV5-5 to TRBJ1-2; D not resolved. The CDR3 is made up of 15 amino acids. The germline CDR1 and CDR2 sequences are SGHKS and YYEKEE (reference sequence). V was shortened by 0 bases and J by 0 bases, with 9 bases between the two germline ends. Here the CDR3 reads CASSLAGLTNYGYTF. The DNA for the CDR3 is TGTGCCAGCAGCTTGGCCGGGTTGACTAACTATGGCTACACCTTC.

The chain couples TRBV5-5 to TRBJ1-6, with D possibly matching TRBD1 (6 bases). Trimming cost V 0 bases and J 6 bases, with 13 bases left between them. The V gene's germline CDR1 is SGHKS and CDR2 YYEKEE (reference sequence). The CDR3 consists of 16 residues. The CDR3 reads CASSLESGRGNSPLHF. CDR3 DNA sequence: TGTGCCAGCAGCTTGGAGAGCGGCAGGGGTAATTCACCCCTCCACTTT.

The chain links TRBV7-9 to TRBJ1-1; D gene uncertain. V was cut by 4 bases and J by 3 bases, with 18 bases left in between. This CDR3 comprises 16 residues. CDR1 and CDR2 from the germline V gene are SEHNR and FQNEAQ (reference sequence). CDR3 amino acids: CASSYSPAGGDTEAFF. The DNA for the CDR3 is TGTGCCAGCAGCTACTCCCCAGCAGGTGGGGACACTGAAGCTTTCTTT. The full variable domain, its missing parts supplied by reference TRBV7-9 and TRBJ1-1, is DTGVSQNPRHKITKRGQNVTFRCDPISEHNRLYWYRQTLGQGPEFLTYFQNEAQLEKSRLLSDRFSAERPKGSFSTLEIQRTEQGDSAMYLCASSYSPAGGDTEAFFGQGTRLTVV.

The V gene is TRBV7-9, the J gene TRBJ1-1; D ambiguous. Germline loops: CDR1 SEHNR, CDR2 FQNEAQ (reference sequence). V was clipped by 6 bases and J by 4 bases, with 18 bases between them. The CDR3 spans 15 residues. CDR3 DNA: TGTGCCAGCAGTATAGCTCGTGGGCGAGGCACTGAAGCTTTCTTT. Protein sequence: CASSIARGRGTEAFF. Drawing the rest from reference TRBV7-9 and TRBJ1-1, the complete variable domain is DTGVSQNPRHKITKRGQNVTFRCDPISEHNRLYWYRQTLGQGPEFLTYFQNEAQLEKSRLLSDRFSAERPKGSFSTLEIQRTEQGDSAMYLCASSIARGRGTEAFFGQGTRLTVV.

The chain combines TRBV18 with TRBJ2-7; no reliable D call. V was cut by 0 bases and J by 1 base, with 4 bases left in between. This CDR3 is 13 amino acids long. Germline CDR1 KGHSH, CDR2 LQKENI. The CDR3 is CASSPPGSYEQYF. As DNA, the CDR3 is TGTGCCAGCTCACCACCCGGTTCCTACGAGCAGTACTTC.

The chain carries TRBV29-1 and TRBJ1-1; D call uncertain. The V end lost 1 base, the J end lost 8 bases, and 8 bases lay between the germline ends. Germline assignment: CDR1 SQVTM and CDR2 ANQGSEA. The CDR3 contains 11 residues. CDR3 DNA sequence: TGCAGCGTTGAAGGAGGAGAGGAAGCTTTCTTT. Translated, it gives CSVEGGEEAFF. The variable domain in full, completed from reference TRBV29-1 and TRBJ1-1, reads SAVISQKPSRDICQRGTSLTIQCQVDSQVTMMFWYRQQPGQSLTLIATANQGSEATYESGFVIDKFPISRPNLTFSTLTVSNMSPEDSSIYLCSVEGGEEAFFGQGTRLTVV.

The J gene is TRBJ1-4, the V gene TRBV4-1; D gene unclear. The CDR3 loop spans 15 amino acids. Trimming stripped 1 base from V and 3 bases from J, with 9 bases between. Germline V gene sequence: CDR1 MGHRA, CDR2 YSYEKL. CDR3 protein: CASSQVRTPNEKLFF. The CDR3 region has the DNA TGCGCCAGCAGCCAAGTTAGGACTCCTAATGAAAAACTGTTTTTT.

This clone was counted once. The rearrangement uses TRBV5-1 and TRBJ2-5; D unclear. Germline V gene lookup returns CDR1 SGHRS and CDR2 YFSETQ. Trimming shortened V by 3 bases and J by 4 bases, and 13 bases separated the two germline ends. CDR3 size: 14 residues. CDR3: CASSYGGAAETQYF. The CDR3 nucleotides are TGCGCCAGCAGCTATGGCGGCGCAGCAGAGACCCAGTACTTC. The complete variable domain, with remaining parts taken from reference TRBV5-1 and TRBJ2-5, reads KAGVTQTPRYLIKTRGQQVTLSCSPISGHRSVSWYQQTPGQGLQFLFEYFSETQRNKGNFPGRFSGRQFSNSRSEMNVSTLELGDSALYLCASSYGGAAETQYFGPGTRLLVL.

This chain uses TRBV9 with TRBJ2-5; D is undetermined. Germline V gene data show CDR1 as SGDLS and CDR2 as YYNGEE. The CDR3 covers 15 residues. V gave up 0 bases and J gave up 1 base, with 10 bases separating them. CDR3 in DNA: TGTGCCAGCAGCGTAGTTGGGTTGGGCCAAGAGACCCAGTACTTC. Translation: CASSVVGLGQETQYF. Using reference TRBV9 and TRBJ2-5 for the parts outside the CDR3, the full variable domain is DSGVTQTPKHLITATGQRVTLRCSPRSGDLSVYWYQQSLDQGLQFLIQYYNGEERAKGNILERFSAQQFPDLHSELNLSSLELGDSALYFCASSVVGLGQETQYFGPGTRLLVL.

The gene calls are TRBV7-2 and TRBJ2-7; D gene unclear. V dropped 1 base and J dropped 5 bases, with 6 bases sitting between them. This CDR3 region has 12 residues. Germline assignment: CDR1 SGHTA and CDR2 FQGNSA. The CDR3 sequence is CASSLGWNEQYF. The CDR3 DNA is TGTGCCAGCAGCTTAGGGTGGAACGAGCAGTACTTC. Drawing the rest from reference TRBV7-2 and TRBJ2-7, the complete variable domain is GAGVSQSPSNKVTEKGKDVELRCDPISGHTALYWYRQSLGQGLEFLIYFQGNSAPDKSGLPSDRFSAERTGGSVSTLTIQRTQQEDSAVYLCASSLGWNEQYFGPGTRLTVT.

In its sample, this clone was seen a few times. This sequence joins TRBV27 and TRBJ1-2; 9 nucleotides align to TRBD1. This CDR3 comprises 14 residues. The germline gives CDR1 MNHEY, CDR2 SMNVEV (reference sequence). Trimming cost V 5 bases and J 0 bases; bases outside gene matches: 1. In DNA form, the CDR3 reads TGTGCCAGCAGTGACAGGGGGGCTAACTATGGCTACACCTTC. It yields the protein CASSDRGANYGYTF.

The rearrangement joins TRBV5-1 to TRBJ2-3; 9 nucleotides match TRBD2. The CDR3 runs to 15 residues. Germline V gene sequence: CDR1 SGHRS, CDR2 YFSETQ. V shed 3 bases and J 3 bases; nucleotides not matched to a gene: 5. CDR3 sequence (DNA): TGCGCCAGCAGCTACGAAGCGGGGGGAACAGATACGCAGTATTTT. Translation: CASSYEAGGTDTQYF.

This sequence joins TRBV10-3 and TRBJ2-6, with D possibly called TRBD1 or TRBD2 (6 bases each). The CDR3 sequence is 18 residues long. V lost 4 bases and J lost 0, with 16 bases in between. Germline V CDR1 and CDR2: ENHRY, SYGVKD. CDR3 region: CAISGGAQLYSGANVLTF. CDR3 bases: TGTGCCATCAGTGGGGGGGCCCAGCTCTACTCTGGGGCCAACGTCCTGACTTTC.

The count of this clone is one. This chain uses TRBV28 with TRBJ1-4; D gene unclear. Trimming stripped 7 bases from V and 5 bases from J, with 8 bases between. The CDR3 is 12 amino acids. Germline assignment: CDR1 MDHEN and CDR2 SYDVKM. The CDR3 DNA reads TGTGCCAGCACCCCTTCGAATGAAAAACTGTTTTTT. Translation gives CASTPSNEKLFF.

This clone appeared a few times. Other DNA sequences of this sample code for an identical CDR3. Written as DNA, the CDR3 is TGCGCCAGCAGCTGGGACGGCTACGAGCAGTACTTC. As protein: CASSWDGYEQYF. The V call is TRBV5-1, the J call TRBJ2-7; perhaps D is TRBD1 or TRBD2 (5 bases each). Trimming left V 3 bases short and J 3 bases short, with 7 bases between. The CDR3 consists of 12 residues. Looked up from germline, CDR1 is SGHRS and CDR2 is YFSETQ.

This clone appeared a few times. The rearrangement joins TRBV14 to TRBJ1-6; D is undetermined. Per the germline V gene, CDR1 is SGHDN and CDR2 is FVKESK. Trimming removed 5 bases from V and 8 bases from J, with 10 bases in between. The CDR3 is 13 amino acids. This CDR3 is CASSFFSDSPLHF. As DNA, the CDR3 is TGTGCCAGCAGCTTTTTTTCCGATTCACCCCTCCACTTT. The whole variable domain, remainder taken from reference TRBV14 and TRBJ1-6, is EAGVTQFPSHSVIEKGQTVTLRCDPISGHDNLYWYRRVMGKEIKFLLHFVKESKQDESGMPNNRFLAERTGGTYSTLKVQPAELEDSGVYFCASSFFSDSPLHFGNGTRLTVT.

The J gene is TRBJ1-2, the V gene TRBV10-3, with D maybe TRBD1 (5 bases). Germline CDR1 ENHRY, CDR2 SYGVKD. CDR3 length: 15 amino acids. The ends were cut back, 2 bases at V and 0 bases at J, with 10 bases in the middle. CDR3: CAISEGDGANYGYTF. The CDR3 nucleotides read TGTGCCATCAGTGAGGGGGACGGAGCTAACTATGGCTACACCTTC.

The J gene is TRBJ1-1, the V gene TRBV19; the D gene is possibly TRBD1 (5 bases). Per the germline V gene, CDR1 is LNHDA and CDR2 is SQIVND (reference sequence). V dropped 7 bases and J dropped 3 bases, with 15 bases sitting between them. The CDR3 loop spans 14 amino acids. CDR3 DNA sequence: TGTGCCAGTACGAGGGGTCTGGGGGACACTGAAGCTTTCTTT. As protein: CASTRGLGDTEAFF.

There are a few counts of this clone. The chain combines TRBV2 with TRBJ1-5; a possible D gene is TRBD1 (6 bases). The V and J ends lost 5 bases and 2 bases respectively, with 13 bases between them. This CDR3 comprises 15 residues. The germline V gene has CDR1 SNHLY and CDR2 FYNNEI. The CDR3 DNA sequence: TGTGCCAGCAGTCGAGGGGGTGAACGCAATCAGCCCCAGCATTTT. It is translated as CASSRGGERNQPQHF.

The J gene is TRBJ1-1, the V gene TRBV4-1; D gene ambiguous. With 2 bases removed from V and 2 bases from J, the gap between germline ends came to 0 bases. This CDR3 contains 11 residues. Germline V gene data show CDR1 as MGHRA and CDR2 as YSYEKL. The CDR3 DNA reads TGCGCCAGCAGCCAAAACACTGAAGCTTTCTTT. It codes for CASSQNTEAFF.

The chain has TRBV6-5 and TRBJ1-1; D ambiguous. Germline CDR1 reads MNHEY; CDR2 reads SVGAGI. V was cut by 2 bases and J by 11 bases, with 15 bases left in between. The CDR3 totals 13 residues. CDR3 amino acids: CASSYLPDAGAFF. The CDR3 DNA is TGTGCCAGCAGTTACCTCCCAGACGCGGGGGCTTTCTTT.

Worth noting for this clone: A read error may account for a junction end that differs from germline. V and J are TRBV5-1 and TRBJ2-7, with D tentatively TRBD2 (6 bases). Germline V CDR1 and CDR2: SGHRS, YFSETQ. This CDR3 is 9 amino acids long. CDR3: CASSGEENF. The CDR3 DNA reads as TGCGCCAGCTCGGGGGAGGAGAACTTC.

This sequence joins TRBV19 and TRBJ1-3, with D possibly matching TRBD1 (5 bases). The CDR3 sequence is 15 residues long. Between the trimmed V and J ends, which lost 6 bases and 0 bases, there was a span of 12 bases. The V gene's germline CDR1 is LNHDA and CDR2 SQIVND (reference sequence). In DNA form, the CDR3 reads TGTGCCAGTAGCGGCCGGGGCCGCTCTGGAAACACCATATATTTT. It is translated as CASSGRGRSGNTIYF.

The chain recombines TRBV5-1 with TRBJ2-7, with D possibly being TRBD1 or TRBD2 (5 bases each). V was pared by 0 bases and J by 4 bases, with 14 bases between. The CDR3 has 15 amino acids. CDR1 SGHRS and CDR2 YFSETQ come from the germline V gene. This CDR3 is CASSLGGTHPYEQYF. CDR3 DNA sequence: TGCGCCAGCAGCTTGGGGGGGACCCATCCTTACGAGCAGTACTTC.

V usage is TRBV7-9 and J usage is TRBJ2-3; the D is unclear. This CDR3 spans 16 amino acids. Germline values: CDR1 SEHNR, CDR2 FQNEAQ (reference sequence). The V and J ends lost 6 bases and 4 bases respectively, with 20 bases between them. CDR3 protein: CASSQSEGPPSDTQYF. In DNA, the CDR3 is TGTGCCAGCAGTCAGAGTGAAGGACCACCTTCAGATACGCAGTATTTT.